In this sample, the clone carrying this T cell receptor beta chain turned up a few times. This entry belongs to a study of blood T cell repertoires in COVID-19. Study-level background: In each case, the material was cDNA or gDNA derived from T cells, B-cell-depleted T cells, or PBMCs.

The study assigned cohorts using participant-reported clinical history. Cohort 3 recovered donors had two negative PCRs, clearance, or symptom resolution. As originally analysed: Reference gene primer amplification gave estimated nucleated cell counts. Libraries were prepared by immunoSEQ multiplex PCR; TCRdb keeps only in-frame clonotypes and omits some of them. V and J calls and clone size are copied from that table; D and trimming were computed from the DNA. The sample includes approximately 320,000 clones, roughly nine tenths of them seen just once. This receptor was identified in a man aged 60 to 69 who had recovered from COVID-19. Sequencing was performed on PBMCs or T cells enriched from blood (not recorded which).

The CDR3 is CASSQGTGVGKAFF. DNA of the CDR3: TGTGCCAGCAGCCAAGGGACAGGGGTAGGAAAAGCTTTCTTT. V is TRBV3-1 (or the pseudogene TRBV3-2) and J is TRBJ1-1; TRBD1 aligns across 9 bases. Germline V gene lookup returns CDR1 LGHDT and CDR2 YNNKEL (reference sequence). Trimming removed 1 base from V and 9 bases from J; junction bases left unmatched: 6. The length of the CDR3 is 14 residues.